The 20 T cell receptor beta chains in this list originate from one sample, sequenced in a study of blood T cell repertoires in COVID-19. Profiling relied on immunoSEQ multiplex PCR, and the TCRdb table lists in-frame clones only, not all of them. This repertoire shows hundreds of thousands of clones, about nine tenths found once; its top ten account for about 1.3%. The sample comprised PBMCs or T cells enriched from blood (not recorded which). The receptors here all came from a man in his thirties or forties who had recovered from COVID-19.

This clone showed up just once. The chain employs TRBV11-1 and TRBJ2-3; 7 bases fit TRBD2. CDR3 size: 14 residues. Germline V gene sequence: CDR1 SGHAT, CDR2 FQDESV (reference sequence). J was trimmed by 2 bases and V by 8 bases; bases with no gene match: 7. CDR3 protein: CASRTRIYTDTQYF. DNA for the CDR3: TGTGCCAGCCGGACTAGGATTTACACAGATACGCAGTATTTT.

This rearrangement joins TRBV5-8 to TRBJ1-3; D not resolved. The CDR3 has 15 amino acids. The V end lost 0 bases, the J end lost 3 bases, and 10 bases lay between the germline ends. Germline values: CDR1 SGHTS, CDR2 YDEGEE. The CDR3 loop reads CASSLEGTGGNTIYF. The CDR3 DNA is TGTGCCAGCAGCTTGGAAGGAACGGGTGGAAACACCATATATTTT.

The chain links TRBV28 to TRBJ2-1; 8 nucleotides agree with TRBD2. Germline V gene lookup returns CDR1 MDHEN and CDR2 SYDVKM. This CDR3 is built from 17 residues. Unmatched junction bases numbered 12, after V lost 6 bases and J lost 2 bases. The CDR3 sequence is CASSPLKLAEAYNEQFF. In nucleotides, the CDR3 is TGTGCCAGCAGCCCCCTCAAACTAGCGGAAGCCTACAATGAGCAGTTCTTC. The full variable domain, its missing parts supplied by reference TRBV28 and TRBJ2-1, is DVKVTQSSRYLVKRTGEKVFLECVQDMDHENMFWYRQDPGLGLRLIYFSYDVKMKEKGDIPEGYSVSREKKERFSLILESASTNQTSMYLCASSPLKLAEAYNEQFFGPGTRLTVL.

With regard to this clone: This CDR3 is also generated by other DNA sequences in the sample. The rearrangement uses TRBV11-3 and TRBJ2-3; D remains ambiguous. In germline, CDR1 is SGHNT, CDR2 YENEEA. The ends were cut back, 1 base at V and 0 bases at J, with 5 bases in the middle. The CDR3 is made up of 14 amino acids. CDR3 region: CASSLGESTDTQYF. CDR3 DNA: TGTGCCAGCAGCTTAGGAGAGAGCACAGATACGCAGTATTTT.

The CDR3: CASSTGAKGNTEAFF. CDR3 DNA sequence: TGCGCCAGCTCAACAGGGGCTAAGGGGAACACTGAAGCTTTCTTT. J is TRBJ1-1 and V is TRBV10-1, with TRBD1 matching 7 bases. The CDR3 has 15 residues. V lost 8 bases, J lost 1 base, and 10 bases stayed unmatched. CDR1 and CDR2 from the germline V gene are WNHNN and SYGVQD (reference sequence).

The rearrangement links TRBV11-2 to TRBJ2-2, with D uncertain. Trimming cost V 3 bases and J 7 bases, with 12 bases left between them. This CDR3 has 14 amino acids. Germline lookup yields CDR1 SGHAT and CDR2 FQNNGV. CDR3 protein: CASSFTESNGELFF. CDR3 bases: TGTGCCAGCAGCTTCACAGAGTCTAACGGGGAGCTGTTTTTT.

This chain uses TRBV7-9 with TRBJ2-1; 9 bases are shared with TRBD1. The junction had 8 bases not matched to a gene; V was cut back by 3 bases and J by 5 bases. The CDR3 sequence is 16 residues long. Per the germline V gene, CDR1 is SEHNR and CDR2 is FQNEAQ (reference sequence). CDR3 sequence reads: CASSLDPGQGHNEQFF. In DNA form, the CDR3 reads TGTGCCAGCAGCTTGGATCCGGGACAGGGCCACAATGAGCAGTTCTTC.

This clone was picked up many times. Other nucleotide sequences from this sample produce the same CDR3. The chain combines TRBV28 with TRBJ2-5; a weak D match, TRBD2 (6 bases). Per the germline V gene, CDR1 is MDHEN and CDR2 is SYDVKM. Trimming removed 6 bases from V and 0 bases from J, with 14 bases in between. The CDR3 has 15 amino acids. The CDR3 coding sequence is TGTGCCAGCAGCACTAGCCTAGCGAACCAAGAGACCCAGTACTTC. Protein sequence: CASSTSLANQETQYF. The whole variable domain, filled in from reference TRBV28 and TRBJ2-5, reads DVKVTQSSRYLVKRTGEKVFLECVQDMDHENMFWYRQDPGLGLRLIYFSYDVKMKEKGDIPEGYSVSREKKERFSLILESASTNQTSMYLCASSTSLANQETQYFGPGTRLLVL.

V is TRBV24-1 and J is TRBJ2-1; TRBD2 agrees at 12 bases. The CDR3 is 16 amino acids. The V and J ends lost 5 bases and 4 bases, in that order; junction bases with no gene match: 5. CDR1 is KGHDR and CDR2 is SFDVKD in the germline V gene. The DNA of the CDR3 is TGTGCCACCAGTGCCCTACTAGCGGGAGGTTACAATGAGCAGTTCTTC. It specifies CATSALLAGGYNEQFF.

CDR3: CASSLYGQGTYEQYF. CDR3 DNA sequence: TGTGCCAGCAGCTTATACGGACAGGGGACCTACGAGCAGTACTTC. The genes are TRBV11-2 and TRBJ2-7; TRBD1 matches 9 bases. CDR1 is SGHAT and CDR2 is FQNNGV in the germline V gene. Trimming at V came to 2 bases and at J to 2 bases, leaving 4 bases not matched to a gene. The CDR3 has 15 residues. Based on the CDR3 plus reference TRBV11-2 and TRBJ2-7, the full variable domain is EAGVAQSPRYKIIEKRQSVAFWCNPISGHATLYWYQQILGQGPKLLIQFQNNGVVDDSQLPKDRFSAERLKGVDSTLKIQPAKLEDSAVYLCASSLYGQGTYEQYFGPGTRLTVT.

The chain combines TRBV27 with TRBJ2-7, with 10 nucleotides matching TRBD1. The CDR3 sequence is 14 residues long. The J segment lost 4 bases and the V segment lost 6 bases, leaving 6 bases of the junction unmatched. Germline CDR1 MNHEY, CDR2 SMNVEV (reference sequence). The CDR3 region has the DNA TGTGCCAGCAGCAAGACAGGGGGCGCGTACGAGCAGTACTTC. Residues: CASSKTGGAYEQYF.

CDR3 sequence: CAWSPNPGEAFF. The CDR3 coding sequence is TGTGCCTGGAGTCCGAACCCGGGTGAAGCTTTCTTT. V usage is TRBV30 and J usage is TRBJ1-1; D gene ambiguous. The germline gives CDR1 GTSNPN, CDR2 SVGIG (reference sequence). V lost 2 bases, J lost 7 bases, and 11 bases lay in between. This CDR3 comprises 12 residues.

The V and J genes are TRBV4-1 and TRBJ2-1, with D possibly being TRBD2 (5 bases). The CDR3 spans 19 residues. V lost 1 base and J 0 bases, leaving 19 bases between the germline ends. The germline CDR1 and CDR2 sequences are MGHRA and YSYEKL. This chain's CDR3 is CASSQVGRRGQHSYNEQFF. In DNA, the CDR3 is TGCGCCAGCAGCCAAGTTGGGCGACGCGGGCAGCACTCCTACAATGAGCAGTTCTTC.

This rearrangement joins TRBV6-2 or TRBV6-3 to TRBJ2-7; TRBD2 aligns across 7 bases. The length of the CDR3 is 14 residues. The ends lost 5 bases at V and 3 bases at J; junction bases unmatched: 7. CDR1 is MNHEY and CDR2 is SVGEGT in the germline V gene. This CDR3 is CASSRGETNYEQYF. CDR3 nucleotides: TGTGCCAGCAGTCGGGGGGAGACTAACTACGAGCAGTACTTC.

The chain carries TRBV6-2 or TRBV6-3 and TRBJ1-2, with 7 nucleotides matching TRBD1. The CDR3 loop spans 15 amino acids. V lost 5 bases, J lost 4 bases, and 10 bases stayed unmatched. CDR1 is MNHEY, CDR2 SVGEGT, per germline. DNA for the CDR3: TGTGCCAGCAGTCACCCGGACAGGACGTCCTATGGCTACACCTTC. Its translation: CASSHPDRTSYGYTF.

This clone has a handful of counts. The chain has TRBV15 and TRBJ2-1; 14 positions agree with TRBD2. The CDR3 sequence is 15 residues long. CDR1 is LNHNV, CDR2 YYDKDF, per germline (reference sequence). Germline trimming cut 9 bases from V and 7 bases from J; bases unmatched to any gene: 8. The chain's CDR3 is CATRTGTSGGNEQFF. The CDR3 bases are TGTGCCACTCGAACCGGGACTAGCGGGGGAAATGAGCAGTTCTTC.

In nucleotides, the CDR3 is TGTGCCAGCAGCTTAGTAGCTGGGTGGGGGGTGAACACTGAAGCTTTCTTT. This codes for CASSLVAGWGVNTEAFF. The chain employs TRBV7-2 and TRBJ1-1; D possibly corresponds to TRBD1 (5 bases). Trimming took off 1 base at V and 0 bases at J, with 15 bases between the two ends. The germline gives CDR1 SGHTA, CDR2 FQGNSA. The CDR3 runs to 17 residues.

V usage is TRBV6-2 or TRBV6-3 and J usage is TRBJ2-7; TRBD1 agrees at 7 bases. The CDR3 extends over 13 amino acids. Germline V gene sequence: CDR1 MNHEY, CDR2 SVGEGT. The ends lost 3 bases at V and 3 bases at J; junction bases unmatched: 2. The CDR3: CASSYHRGYEQYF. CDR3 DNA sequence: TGTGCCAGCAGTTATCACAGGGGCTACGAGCAGTACTTC.

The chain uses TRBV6-5 and TRBJ2-3; TRBD2 might be the D (6 bases). The germline CDR1 and CDR2 sequences are MNHEY and SVGAGI. This CDR3 spans 15 amino acids. Trimming cost V 6 bases and J 0 bases, with 13 bases left between them. The chain's CDR3 is CASRLSEGSTDTQYF. CDR3 nucleotide sequence: TGTGCCAGCAGGCTATCGGAGGGAAGCACAGATACGCAGTATTTT.

A note on this clone: The same CDR3 is also encoded by other DNA sequences in this sample. The rearrangement joins TRBV4-3 to TRBJ2-7; a possible D gene is TRBD1 (6 bases). The CDR3 spans 14 residues. V was clipped by 0 bases and J by 2 bases, with 8 bases between them. Germline CDR1 reads LGHNA; CDR2 reads YSLEER. CDR3 protein: CASSQDRGTYEQYF. The DNA of the CDR3 is TGCGCCAGCAGCCAAGACAGGGGAACCTACGAGCAGTACTTC.